The rows below give T cell receptor beta chains drawn from one sample of a study of CD8+ T cells in alopecia areata. TCRdb keeps only in-frame clones here, not all; method: immunoSEQ multiplex PCR. The sample contains about 200,000 clones, 50% to 70% of which appear only once. Sequencing was performed on CD4+ T cells sorted from blood, taken at week 0. The receptors derive from a human donor with alopecia areata. Each CDR3 is given without its conserved first and last residue. A D gene is named only where the DNA matches it firmly.

length	V	D	J	CDR3
14	TRBV27	-	TRBJ1-5	ASSLSSGVGNQPQH
13	TRBV30	TRBD2	TRBJ2-1	AWSSGVVRGNEQF
14	TRBV4-1	TRBD2	TRBJ2-7	ASSPAASGSSYEQY
11	TRBV30	-	TRBJ2-3	ARGSGSTDTQY
13	TRBV2	TRBD1	TRBJ2-6	ASSRQGSGANVLT
10	TRBV29-1	-	TRBJ2-7	SVIPSPYEQY
13	TRBV7-2	TRBD1	TRBJ2-3	ASSLVPQGADTQY
12	TRBV9	-	TRBJ1-1	ASSVTLGNTEAF
13	TRBV30	-	TRBJ1-2	AWSVPRLTNYGYT
11	TRBV6-5	-	TRBJ1-2	ASTNTGQGGYT
11	TRBV29-1	TRBD1	TRBJ1-1	SVRDRGTTEAF
13	TRBV30	-	TRBJ2-3	AWTLRAGLGDTQY
11	TRBV4-1	TRBD1	TRBJ1-1	ASMTGENTEAF
15	TRBV7-2	-	TRBJ1-2	ASSSRRDTRSNYGYT
15	TRBV4-2	TRBD2	TRBJ2-3	ASSQAASGRATDTQY
13	TRBV6-1	TRBD2	TRBJ2-2	ASSVRWAGAGELF
12	TRBV30	-	TRBJ1-2	AWSVPKSYYGYT